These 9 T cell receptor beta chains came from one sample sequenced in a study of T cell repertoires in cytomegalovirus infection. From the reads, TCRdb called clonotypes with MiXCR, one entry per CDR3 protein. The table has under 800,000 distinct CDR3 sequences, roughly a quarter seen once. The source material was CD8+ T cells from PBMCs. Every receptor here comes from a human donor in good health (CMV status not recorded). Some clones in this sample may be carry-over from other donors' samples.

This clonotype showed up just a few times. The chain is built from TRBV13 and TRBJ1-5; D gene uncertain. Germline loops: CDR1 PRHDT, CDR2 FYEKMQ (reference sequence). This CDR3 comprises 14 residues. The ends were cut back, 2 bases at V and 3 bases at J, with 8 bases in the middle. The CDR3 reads CASSLSGPNQPQHF. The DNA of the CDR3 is TGTGCCAGCAGCTTAAGCGGGCCCAATCAGCCCCAGCATTTT.

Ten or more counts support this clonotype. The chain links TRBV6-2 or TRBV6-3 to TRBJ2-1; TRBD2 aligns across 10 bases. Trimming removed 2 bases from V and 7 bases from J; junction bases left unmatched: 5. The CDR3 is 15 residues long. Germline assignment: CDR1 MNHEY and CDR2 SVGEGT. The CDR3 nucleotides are TGTGCCAGCAGTTACGTCAAGCGGGGGGGAAATGAGCAGTTCTTC. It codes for CASSYVKRGGNEQFF.

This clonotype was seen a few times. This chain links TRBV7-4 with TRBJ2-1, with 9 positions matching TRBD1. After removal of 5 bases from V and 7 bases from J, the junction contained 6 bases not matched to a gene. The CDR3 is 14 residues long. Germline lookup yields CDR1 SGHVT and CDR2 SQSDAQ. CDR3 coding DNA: TGTGCCAGCAGCCCACGGACAGGGGTAAATGAGCAGTTCTTC. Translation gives CASSPRTGVNEQFF.

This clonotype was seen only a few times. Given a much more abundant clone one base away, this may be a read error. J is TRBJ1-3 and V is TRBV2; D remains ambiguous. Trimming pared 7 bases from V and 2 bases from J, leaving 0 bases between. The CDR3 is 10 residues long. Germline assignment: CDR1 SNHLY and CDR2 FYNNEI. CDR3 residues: CASTGNTIYF. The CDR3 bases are TGTGCCAGCACTGGAAACACCATATATTTT.

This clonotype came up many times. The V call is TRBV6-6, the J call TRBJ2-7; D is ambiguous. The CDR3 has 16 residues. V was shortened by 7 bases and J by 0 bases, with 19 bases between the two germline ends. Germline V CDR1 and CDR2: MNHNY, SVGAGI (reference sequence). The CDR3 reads CASTPSPIASSYEQYV. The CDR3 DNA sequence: TGTGCCAGCACTCCTTCTCCGATTGCGAGCTCCTACGAGCAGTACGTC.

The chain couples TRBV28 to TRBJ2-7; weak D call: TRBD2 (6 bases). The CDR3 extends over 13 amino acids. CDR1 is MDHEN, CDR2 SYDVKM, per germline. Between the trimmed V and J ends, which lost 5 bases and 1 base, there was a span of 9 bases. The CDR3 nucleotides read TGTGCCAGCAGTGGTAGCGGTTCCTACGAGCAGTACGTC. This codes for CASSGSGSYEQYV.

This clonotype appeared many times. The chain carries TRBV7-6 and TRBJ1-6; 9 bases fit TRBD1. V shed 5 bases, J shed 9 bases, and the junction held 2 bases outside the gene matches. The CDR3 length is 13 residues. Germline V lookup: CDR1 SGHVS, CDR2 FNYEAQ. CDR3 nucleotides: TGTGCCAGCAGCGGGACAGGGCTTTCACCCCTCCACTTT. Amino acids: CASSGTGLSPLHF.

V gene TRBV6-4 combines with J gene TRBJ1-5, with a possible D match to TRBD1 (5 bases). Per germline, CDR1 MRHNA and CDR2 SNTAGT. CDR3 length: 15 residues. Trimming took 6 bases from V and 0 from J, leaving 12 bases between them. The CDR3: CASSEDIFSNQPQHF. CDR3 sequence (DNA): TGTGCCAGCAGCGAGGACATTTTTAGCAATCAGCCCCAGCATTTT.

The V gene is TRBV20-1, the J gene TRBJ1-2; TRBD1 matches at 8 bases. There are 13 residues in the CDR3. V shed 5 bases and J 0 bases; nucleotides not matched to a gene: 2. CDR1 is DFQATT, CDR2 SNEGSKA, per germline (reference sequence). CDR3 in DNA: TGCAGTGCTGGGGACAGGACTAACTATGGCTACACCTTC. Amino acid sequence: CSAGDRTNYGYTF.